This T cell receptor beta chain was captured by sequencing in a study of blood T cell repertoires in COVID-19. About the study: The study drew acute and convalescent COVID-19 samples from the United States, Italy and Spain. From T cells, B-cell-depleted T cells, or PBMCs came the material, which was cDNA or gDNA.

The CDR3 is 14 residues long. Unmatched junction bases numbered 8, after V lost 4 bases and J lost 5 bases. From germline, CDR1 is SGHRS and CDR2 YFSETQ. Original handling: Scientists estimated how many nucleated cells there were by amplifying reference gene primers. Data came from immunoSEQ multiplex PCR; TCRdb stores just in-frame clones and leaves some out. For V, J and clone size, that table is used; D and trimming come from the DNA. The table lists more than 200,000 clones, 87% of them singletons, with about 3% in the top ten. The sequenced sample consisted of peripheral blood. This sequence originates from a young man with active or convalescent COVID-19. The chain has TRBV5-1 and TRBJ1-1; the match to TRBD1 covers 7 bases. DNA for the CDR3: TGCGCCAGCAGCCCGGGAAGGGGGCTGACTGAAGCTTTCTTT. It specifies CASSPGRGLTEAFF.